Following are 24 T cell receptor delta chains from one sample sequenced in a study of gamma-delta T cells after stem cell transplantation. TCRdb re-called the RT-PCR reads using CATT. The table records over a thousand delta-chain clones, approximately 2.3% of them present only once. The sample comprised gamma-delta T cells. The receptor source for this set is a human donor. It is not recorded whose cells these are; they may come from a transplant donor.

Regarding this clone: The likely explanation is a read error, given a far larger clone one base away. The rearrangement joins TRDV1 to TRDJ1, with D hard to call. Germline V lookup: CDR1 TSWWSYY, CDR2 QGS. CDR3 length: 12 amino acids. This CDR3 is CAITTIHRKLIF. The CDR3 DNA follows: TGTGCCATCACTACGATCCATCGGAAACTCATCTTT.

There are a few counts of this clone. The protein TCRdb lists belongs to a much larger clone and differs from this DNA's translation at residue 3, which points to a read error; the protein shown is made from the DNA. The chain employs TRDV2 and TRDJ1; D remains ambiguous. Germline CDR1 is GEAIGNYY and CDR2 is EKD. The CDR3 runs 14 residues. The CDR3, as DNA: TGTGCCCGTGACAGTCTGTCGTACACCGATAAACTCATCTTT. Protein: CARDSLSYTDKLIF.

This clone was seen only a few times. TCRdb lists the protein of a much larger clone for this DNA, which differs at residue 11, so this is likely a read error; the protein given here is translated from the DNA itself. The genes are TRDV2 and TRDJ1; TRDD3 matches at 8 bases. CDR1 GEAIGNYY and CDR2 EKD come from the germline V gene. The CDR3 is made up of 16 amino acids. V shed 6 bases, J shed 4 bases, and the junction held 15 bases outside the gene matches. The CDR3 sequence: CACRPVGDVDLDKLIF. As DNA, the CDR3 is TGTGCCTGTAGGCCTGTGGGGGATGTGGATCTCGATAAACTCATCTTT.

The rearrangement uses TRDV2 and TRDJ1; TRDD3 aligns across 13 bases. CDR1 and CDR2 (germline): GEAIGNYY, EKD. V gave up 2 bases and J gave up 2 bases; unmatched junction bases: 10. This CDR3 region has 18 residues. CDR3 DNA sequence: TGTGCCTGTGACAAAGTACTGGGGGATACGCGAGGGACCGATAAACTCATCTTT. This gives the protein CACDKVLGDTRGTDKLIF.

A remark on this clone: This DNA translates differently at residue 13 from the TCRdb protein, which is that of a much larger clone; a read error is likely, and the protein shown is the DNA's own translation. The rearrangement joins TRDV2 to TRDJ1, with 11 nucleotides matching TRDD3. Germline CDR1 GEAIGNYY, CDR2 EKD. Germline trimming cut 1 base from V and 3 bases from J; bases unmatched to any gene: 12. The CDR3 spans 18 residues. The CDR3 is CACDTLGDTTLYADKLIF. The DNA for the CDR3 is TGTGCCTGTGACACGCTGGGGGATACCACACTGTACGCCGATAAACTCATCTTT.

This clone has just a few counts. TCRdb assigns this DNA the protein of a much larger clone, which departs from its translation at residue 10; this likely reflects a read error, and the protein shown comes from translating the DNA. The V gene is TRDV2, the J gene TRDJ1, with TRDD3 identical over 7 bases. Trimming took 1 base from V and 6 from J; bases not matched to a gene: 7. The CDR3 runs to 14 residues. Germline V gene data show CDR1 as GEAIGNYY and CDR2 as EKD. CDR3: CACDTLGVDYKLIF. DNA for the CDR3: TGTGCCTGTGACACTCTGGGGGTTGATTATAAACTCATCTTT.

By share, this clone ranks as medium-sized. The CDR3 DNA is TGTGCCTGTGACACCCTGGGGATTATTAGAGACACTCACACCGATAAACTCATCTTT. This sequence encodes CACDTLGIIRDTHTDKLIF. The V gene is TRDV2, the J gene TRDJ1; tentative D call: TRDD3 (6 bases). The germline V gene has CDR1 GEAIGNYY and CDR2 EKD. The CDR3 spans 19 residues. Trimming removed 0 bases at V and 0 bases at J, with 22 bases between.

The V call is TRDV2, the J call TRDJ1, with 13 bases lining up with TRDD3. V trimming: 2 bases; J trimming: 0 bases; junction bases outside the gene matches: 8. CDR3 length: 18 amino acids. Germline CDR1 and CDR2: GEAIGNYY and EKD. CDR3 coding DNA: TGTGCCTGTGACAATATACTGGGGGATACGCGGTACACCGATAAACTCATCTTT. Amino acids: CACDNILGDTRYTDKLIF.

This clone was detected a few times. The chain has TRDV2 and TRDJ1; 13 positions agree with TRDD3. Trimming cost V 2 bases and J 2 bases; bases outside gene matches: 10. The V gene's germline CDR1 is GEAIGNYY and CDR2 EKD. CDR3 length: 18 amino acids. Here the CDR3 reads CACDNILGDTRGTDKLIF. Here the CDR3 DNA reads TGTGCCTGTGACAATATACTGGGGGATACGCGAGGGACCGATAAACTCATCTTT.

This clone has only a few counts. This likely came from a read error, as a far larger clone is one base away. The identical CDR3 is also encoded by other nucleotide sequences in the sample. The V call is TRDV2, the J call TRDJ1; D is undetermined. Germline V gives CDR1 GEAIGNYY, CDR2 EKD. The CDR3 is 14 residues long. CDR3 protein: CACDSLSYTDKLIF. The DNA for the CDR3 is TGTGCCTGTGACAGTCTGTCGTACACCGATAAGCTCATCTTT.

In this sample, this clone turned up a few times. This likely stems from a read error, as it lies one base from a far larger clone. This sample includes further DNA sequences coding for the same CDR3. The chain's CDR3 is CALGDPSRTDKLIF. CDR3 coding DNA: TGTGCTCTTGGGGATCCTTCGAGAACTGATAAACTCATCTTT. V is TRDV1 and J is TRDJ1, with a possible D match to TRDD2 (5 bases). The CDR3 extends over 14 amino acids. Germline lookup yields CDR1 TSWWSYY and CDR2 QGS. V was cut by 3 bases and J by 5 bases, with 13 bases left in between.

This clone ranks as hyperexpanded. This sample includes further DNA sequences coding for the same CDR3. The chain has TRDV2 and TRDJ3; 11 nucleotides match TRDD3. Germline V gene data show CDR1 as GEAIGNYY and CDR2 as EKD. The CDR3 covers 20 residues. J was trimmed by 0 bases and V by 0 bases; bases with no gene match: 6. The CDR3 reads CACDTVLGDTSSWDTRQMFF. CDR3 DNA sequence: TGTGCCTGTGACACCGTTCTGGGGGATACAAGCTCCTGGGACACCCGACAGATGTTTTTC.

This clone is categorized as large. This specimen includes other DNA sequences encoding the same CDR3. CDR3 amino acids: CACDTVGTGGYARGYTDKLIF. The CDR3 DNA reads as TGTGCCTGTGACACCGTCGGTACTGGGGGATACGCTAGGGGGTACACCGATAAACTCATCTTT. The gene calls are TRDV2 and TRDJ1; 13 nucleotides match TRDD3. This CDR3 is built from 21 residues. The germline CDR1 and CDR2 sequences are GEAIGNYY and EKD. Germline trimming cut 0 bases from V and 0 bases from J; bases unmatched to any gene: 15.

Turning to this clone: TCRdb's listed protein matches a much larger clone and diverges from this DNA's translation at residue 4, likely through a read error; the protein shown comes from the DNA. The genes are TRDV2 and TRDJ1; 8 positions agree with TRDD3. Germline trimming cut 5 bases from V and 5 bases from J; bases unmatched to any gene: 15. CDR3 length equals 16 residues. Germline loops: CDR1 GEAIGNYY, CDR2 EKD. The DNA for the CDR3 is TGTGCCTGTGGCGCTATGGGGGATTTTGGGTCAGATAAACTCATCTTT. This encodes CACGAMGDFGSDKLIF.

The sample holds a few counts of this clone. Given a far larger clone just one base away, this is likely a sequencing read error. The sample carries other DNA sequences with the same CDR3. The chain carries TRDV2 and TRDJ3; 7 nucleotides match TRDD3. Germline V gene data show CDR1 as GEAIGNYY and CDR2 as EKD. This CDR3 has 17 residues. Here the CDR3 reads CACDLTGVSWDTRQMFF. The DNA for the CDR3 is TGTGCCTGTGACCTTACTGGGGTCTCCTGGGACACCCGACAAATGTTTTTC.

About this clone itself: A much bigger clone sits one base away, suggesting this may be a read error. The J gene is TRDJ1, the V gene TRDV2; 9 nucleotides match TRDD3. The CDR3 has 17 amino acids. CDR1 and CDR2 (germline): GEAIGNYY, EKD. CDR3 nucleotide sequence: TGTGCCTGTGACCCCCTTGGGGGATATAGGAACACCGATAAACCCATCTTT. Translation gives CACDPLGGYRNTDKPIF.

About this clone itself: A far larger clone is only one base removed, so a read error is likely. The genes are TRDV1 and TRDJ1, with TRDD2 as a possible D gene (5 bases). Trimming removed 4 bases from V and 2 bases from J, with 11 bases in between. The CDR3 is made up of 14 amino acids. The germline gives CDR1 TSWWSYY, CDR2 QGS. CDR3: CALGGPSRTDKLIF. The CDR3 DNA follows: TGTGCTCTTGGGGGTCCTTCGAGAACCGATAAACTCATCTTT.

On this clone: TCRdb lists the protein of a much larger clone for this DNA, which differs at residue 8, so this is likely a read error; the protein given here is translated from the DNA itself. The chain combines TRDV1 with TRDJ1; tentatively, D is TRDD2 (5 bases). The CDR3 consists of 14 residues. CDR1 and CDR2 (germline): TSWWSYY, QGS. V lost 3 bases and J 2 bases, leaving 10 bases between the germline ends. This chain's CDR3 is CALGDPSGTDKLIF. In DNA, the CDR3 is TGTGCTCTTGGGGATCCTTCGGGAACCGATAAACTCATCTTT.

Worth noting for this clone: A far larger clone is one nucleotide away, so this likely arose from a read error. The same CDR3 is also encoded by other DNA sequences in this sample. The chain carries TRDV2 and TRDJ1; TRDD3 matches at 7 bases. Per the germline V gene, CDR1 is GEAIGNYY and CDR2 is EKD. The length of the CDR3 is 13 residues. In DNA, the CDR3 is TGCGCCTGTGACTCACTGGGGACCGATAAACTCATCTTT. This gives the protein CACDSLGTDKLIF.

By its share, this clone is large (0.1 to 1%). This sample also contains other DNA sequences that code for the same CDR3. The V and J genes are TRDV2 and TRDJ1; D is uncertain. Trimming took 1 base from V and 2 from J, leaving 13 bases between them. Germline V CDR1 and CDR2: GEAIGNYY, EKD. The CDR3 consists of 15 residues. CDR3 bases: TGTGCCTGTGACACGATTACCCAGCATACCGATAAACTCATCTTT. Translation: CACDTITQHTDKLIF.

The sample holds a few counts of this clone. A much more abundant neighbour one base away suggests this may be a read error. In the same sample, other DNA sequences code for this CDR3. V gene TRDV2 combines with J gene TRDJ1; 10 bases line up with TRDD3. The V segment lost 0 bases and the J segment 0 bases; nucleotides outside the gene matches: 9. The CDR3 spans 18 residues. Germline V gives CDR1 GEAIGNYY, CDR2 EKD. The CDR3 sequence: CACDTVRGGYANTDKLIF. In nucleotides, the CDR3 is TGTGCCTGTGACACCGTCCGCGGGGGATACGCGAACACCGATAAACTCATCTTT.

By frequency in the sample, this clone is large (0.1 to 1%). In the same sample, other DNA sequences code for this CDR3. The chain has TRDV2 and TRDJ1; D gene ambiguous. CDR1 and CDR2 (germline): GEAIGNYY, EKD. The V and J ends lost 1 base and 3 bases respectively, with 14 bases between them. The CDR3 is 15 residues long. As DNA, the CDR3 is TGTGCCTGTGACACGGTAGGAGACTCCTCCGATAAACTCATCTTT. This codes for CACDTVGDSSDKLIF.

For this clone: The TCRdb protein comes from a much larger clone and disagrees with this DNA's translation at residue 7, likely due to a read error; the protein given here is derived from the DNA. This rearrangement joins TRDV2 to TRDJ1; 7 nucleotides agree with TRDD3. Germline CDR1 and CDR2: GEAIGNYY and EKD. This CDR3 contains 20 residues. Unmatched junction bases numbered 19, after V lost 1 base and J lost 0 bases. The CDR3 region has the DNA TGTGCCTGTGACACGATTAGCCCGCCTGGTGGGGGACCTGACACCGATAAACTCATCTTT. It codes for CACDTISPPGGGPDTDKLIF.

This clone qualifies as medium-sized. J is TRDJ3 and V is TRDV2, with D possibly being TRDD3 (5 bases). CDR1 and CDR2 (germline): GEAIGNYY, EKD. The CDR3 loop spans 17 amino acids. V was pared by 0 bases and J by 0 bases, with 8 bases between. CDR3: CACDTALGSWDTRQMFF. The CDR3, as DNA: TGTGCCTGTGACACCGCTCTGGGCTCCTGGGACACCCGACAGATGTTTTTC.